Reported below is one TCR beta chain. The antigen remains undetermined. CDR3 length: 13 residues. The V and J ends lost 1 base and 2 bases respectively, with 0 bases between them. Germline V CDR1 and CDR2: SGHDN, FVKESK. The data were obtained in a study of OX40 agonist ivuxolimab in advanced cancers. Background on the study: Therapy given before enrollment (anti-PD-1, anti-PD-L1 or anti-CTLA-4) was allowed, and 40% had some.

Study-level results: Low normalized T-cell clonal expansion was also seen in some nonresponders.

Sequencing was performed with immunoSEQ multiplex PCR; in TCRdb, only in-frame clones are kept and a portion is missing. This table has more than 100,000 clones, 80% to 95% appearing once. The receptor's source is an adult with an advanced solid tumor such as melanoma, head and neck, liver or kidney cancer. J is TRBJ2-6 and V is TRBV14; D remains unclear. The specimen was CD4+ or CD8+ T cells sorted from blood, collected in a trial of the OX40 agonist ivuxolimab. The CDR3 nucleotides read TGTGCCAGCAGCCAAGCTGGGGCCAACGTCCTGACTTTC. Translating gives CASSQAGANVLTF.